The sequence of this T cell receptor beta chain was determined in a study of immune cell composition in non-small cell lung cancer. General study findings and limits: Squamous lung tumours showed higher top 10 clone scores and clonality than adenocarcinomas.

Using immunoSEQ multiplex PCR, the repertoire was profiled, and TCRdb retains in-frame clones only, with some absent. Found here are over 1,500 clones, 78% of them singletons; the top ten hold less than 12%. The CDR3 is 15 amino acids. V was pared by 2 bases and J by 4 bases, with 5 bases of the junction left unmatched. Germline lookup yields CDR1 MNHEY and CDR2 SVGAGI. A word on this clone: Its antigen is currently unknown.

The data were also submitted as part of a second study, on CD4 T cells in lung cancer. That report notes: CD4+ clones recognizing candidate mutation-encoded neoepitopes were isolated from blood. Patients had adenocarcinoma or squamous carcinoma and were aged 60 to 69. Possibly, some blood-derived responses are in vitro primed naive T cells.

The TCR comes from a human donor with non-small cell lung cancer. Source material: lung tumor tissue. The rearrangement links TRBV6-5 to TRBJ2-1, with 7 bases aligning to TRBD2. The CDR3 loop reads CASSYGGGRYNEQFF. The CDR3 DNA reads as TGTGCCAGCAGTTACGGGGGGGGAAGATACAATGAGCAGTTCTTC.